A selection of T cell receptor beta chains follows, all from one sample in a study of T cells expressing NK-cell markers. TCRdb reprocessed the 5' RACE reads, keeping one entry per CDR3 protein, no DNA. The specimen's table records under 600,000 distinct CDR3 sequences. The source material was blood T cells: a sorted CD56 or NKG2C T cell subset, CD4+ or CD8+ T cells, or bulk PBMC T cells (not recorded which). These receptors came from a woman between 45 and 65 years old in good health. Each CDR3 is given with its conserved first and last residue.

j_call v_call cdr3_aa
TRBJ1-4 TRBV7-9 CASSLVAANEKLFF
TRBJ1-1 TRBV20-1 CSASPLIGRNTEAFF
TRBJ2-2 TRBV6-5 CASSYVLAGGTGELFF
TRBJ1-1 TRBV4-1 CASSQVFGAGTRDTEAFF
TRBJ2-5 TRBV5-1 CASSLSWGETQYF
TRBJ2-1 TRBV10-3 CAISLAGGDNEQFF
TRBJ2-2 TRBV19 CASSILPSGSFTGELFF
TRBJ2-3 TRBV14 CASSQDLGATDTQYF
TRBJ1-1 TRBV7-9 CASSNRQGTNTEAFF
TRBJ2-3 TRBV20-1 CSASYGSGTDTQYF
TRBJ2-1 TRBV7-9 CASSLSREQFF
TRBJ2-3 TRBV2 CASSEVPTGHSTDTQYF
TRBJ2-1 TRBV12-3/TRBV12-4 CASTRGLAGSNGKQFF
TRBJ2-7 TRBV13 CASSLRGHREQYF